This TCR beta chain was identified during a study of T cell responses to AZD1222 COVID-19 vaccine. Notes on this clone: What it binds is unknown.

Germline lookup yields CDR1 SGHTA and CDR2 FQGTGA. V was shortened by 1 base and J by 5 bases, with 14 bases between the two germline ends. This CDR3 is 15 amino acids long. Study-wide results and caveats: The number of AZD1222 recipients seropositive at baseline was only five to seven. Spike-spanning, vaccine-associated CD4 TCRs were dominant at 160-218 and 743-854. Donors skewed white British and female; clonal diversity was possibly underestimated.

The repertoire was sequenced with immunoSEQ multiplex PCR; TCRdb's copy has only in-frame clones and lacks some. In the table there are 57,000 or so clones, roughly four fifths of which are singletons. V gene TRBV7-3 combines with J gene TRBJ2-5, with D unclear. The material sequenced was peripheral blood, taken 28 days after the second AZD1222 dose. This TCR was sampled from an adult who received the AZD1222 COVID-19 vaccine. This CDR3 reads CASSLNTGWRETQYF. As DNA, the CDR3 is TGTGCCAGCAGCTTAAACACGGGCTGGCGGGAGACCCAGTACTTC. Combining the CDR3 with reference TRBV7-3 and TRBJ2-5 gives the whole variable domain GAGVSQTPSNKVTEKGKYVELRCDPISGHTALYWYRQSLGQGPEFLIYFQGTGAADDSGLPNDRFFAVRPEGSVSTLKIQRTERGDSAVYLCASSLNTGWRETQYFGPGTRLLVL.